This T cell receptor (beta chain) was captured in a study of blood T cell repertoires in COVID-19. Study summary: The United States, Italy and Spain provided the acute and convalescent COVID-19 samples. Nucleic acid was either cDNA or gDNA, and it came from T cells, B-cell-depleted T cells, or PBMCs.

Concerning this clone itself: The sample carries other DNA sequences with the same CDR3.

Original processing notes: Estimated nucleated cell counts came from reference gene primer amplification. TCRdb keeps only in-frame clones here, not all; method: immunoSEQ multiplex PCR. V, J and clone size are those of that table, while D and trimming were read from the DNA. This repertoire shows 250,000 or so clones, roughly 88% found once; its top ten account for roughly an eighth. CDR1 and CDR2 from the germline V gene are KGHSH and LQKENI. V lost 3 bases to trimming and J lost 2 bases, with 7 bases between them. The CDR3 is 14 amino acids. What was sequenced was peripheral blood. This TCR was sampled from an elderly man with acute or convalescent COVID-19. J is TRBJ1-4 and V is TRBV18; D uncertain. CDR3 in DNA: TGTGCCAGCTCACCCTTGGCTACTAATGAAAAACTGTTTTTT. As protein: CASSPLATNEKLFF.